This T cell receptor (beta chain) was documented in a study of cytomegalovirus exposure and HLA in healthy donors. The PCR was carried out with 60 Vbeta primers and 13 Jbeta primers. Using immunoSEQ multiplex PCR, the repertoire was profiled, and TCRdb retains in-frame clones only, with some absent. The table shows 150,000 or so clones, with about 74% occurring only once. As for this clone: Its specificity is unknown.

The V gene lost 5 bases and the J gene lost 3 bases, with 9 bases spanning the gap. The germline V gene has CDR1 SGHTA and CDR2 FQGNSA. There are 13 residues in the CDR3. Study-wide results and limits: In a later analysis, a genetic analysis reported fewer productive-TCR N-insertions in an Asian-associated ancestry cluster than the cohort average.

The specimen was PBMCs. The source of this sequence is a middle-aged woman in good health and CMV-seronegative. The J gene is TRBJ2-3, the V gene TRBV7-2; D is possibly TRBD2 (6 bases). In nucleotides, the CDR3 is TGTGCCAGCAGCCATAGCGGTACAGATACGCAGTATTTT. Residues: CASSHSGTDTQYF.